One sample yielded the 4 T cell receptor beta chains listed below, sequenced in a study of blood T cell repertoires in COVID-19. TCRdb keeps only in-frame clones here, not all; method: immunoSEQ multiplex PCR. This sample carries roughly 190,000 clones, 70% to 90% of them seen once, and the ten largest clones take approximately 21%. The sequenced sample was peripheral blood. These receptors were collected from a man between 60 and 75 years old with active or convalescent COVID-19.

A few counts support this clone. The chain joins TRBV5-1 to TRBJ2-1, with D possibly TRBD2 on 6 matching bases. V lost 0 bases and J lost 4, with 8 bases in between. The CDR3 is 14 residues long. CDR1 and CDR2 from the germline V gene are SGHRS and YFSETQ. The CDR3 region has the DNA TGCGCCAGCAGCTTGGGACTAGGGTACAATGAGCAGTTCTTC. Translation gives CASSLGLGYNEQFF.

In its sample, this clone was seen once. The genes are TRBV25-1 and TRBJ1-5, with D perhaps matching TRBD1 (5 bases). The germline CDR1 and CDR2 sequences are MGHDK and SYGVNS. The CDR3 covers 13 residues. The V end lost 4 bases, the J end lost 5 bases, and 9 bases lay between the germline ends. The CDR3 nucleotides read TGTGCCAGCAGTGCAGGGATCGATCAGCCCCAGCATTTT. Protein: CASSAGIDQPQHF.

The chain is built from TRBV7-3 and TRBJ1-1, with D uncertain. CDR1 and CDR2 (germline): SGHTA, FQGTGA. The CDR3 totals 13 residues. V was shortened by 1 base and J by 2 bases, with 5 bases between the two germline ends. The CDR3 nucleotides read TGTGCCAGCAGCTTAAATGGCAACACTGAAGCTTTCTTT. This translates into CASSLNGNTEAFF.

The rearrangement uses TRBV11-2 and TRBJ2-3; the D gene is possibly TRBD2 (6 bases). CDR3 length equals 11 residues. Germline V lookup: CDR1 SGHAT, CDR2 FQNNGV. Trimming took 5 bases from V and 8 from J, leaving 8 bases between them. The CDR3 protein is CASSRGTTQYF. The CDR3 bases are TGTGCCAGCAGCCGGGGGACTACGCAGTATTTT.